This is a list of T cell receptor beta chains from one sample in a study of shared clonotypes between healthy human individuals. The method was immunoSEQ multiplex PCR; TCRdb's version includes in-frame clones alone and lacks a portion of them. The sample holds about 1.5 million clones, 98% seen once. Sequenced: naive CD4+ T cells sorted from blood. These receptor sequences come from a man aged 25-45 years in good health. The CDR3 runs from the conserved cysteine through the conserved F or W. The order of the fields is clone size, V gene, CDR3 protein. Expanded clones are given a class, and other clones once, few, many or no size at all.

size: .; V: TRBV27; CDR3: CASSLRGRTYSNQPQHF
size: .; V: TRBV5-1; CDR3: CASSRTALSYNEQFF
size: .; V: TRBV11-2; CDR3: CASSLAPTGSYEQYF
size: .; V: TRBV28; CDR3: CASMELTGPNNEQFF
size: .; V: TRBV5-1; CDR3: CASSSGWDTEAFF
size: .; V: TRBV18; CDR3: CASSLPRDGEQFF
size: .; V: TRBV6-1; CDR3: CASSEAVPTWLYF
size: once; V: TRBV30; CDR3: CAWSVRVGEQFF
size: .; V: TRBV5-1; CDR3: CASSPIIRDSSPTF
size: once; V: TRBV19; CDR3: CASSGRDRGLWETQYF
size: .; V: TRBV7-9; CDR3: CASSFTSGFSYEQYF
size: .; V: TRBV5-6; CDR3: CASTLDFSSGANVLTF
size: .; V: TRBV15; CDR3: CATSSSTGPYEQYF
size: .; V: TRBV5-6; CDR3: CASSTLGTSHYEQYF
size: .; V: TRBV27; CDR3: CASGSAYEQYF
size: .; V: TRBV30; CDR3: CAWSVRRGTGELFF
size: .; V: TRBV19; CDR3: CASSIDHPVGSYNEQFF
size: .; V: TRBV19; CDR3: CASSTRRGVISGANVLTF
size: .; V: TRBV7-9; CDR3: CASSGEDRGPRGYTF
size: .; V: TRBV28; CDR3: CASSFRVRDYNEQFF
size: .; V: TRBV18; CDR3: CASSPGQGREKLFF
size: .; V: TRBV11-2; CDR3: CASSLGTGNYNEQFF
size: .; V: TRBV18; CDR3: CASSPAGSRDEKLFF